This record covers a single TCR beta chain. The antigen remains unidentified. The sample comes from a study of OX40 agonist ivuxolimab in advanced cancers. As for the study in general: An agonistic human IgG2 monoclonal antibody against OX40 (CD134) was given. Patients in dose escalation had liver, melanoma, kidney or head and neck cancers.

Germline V gene data show CDR1 as SGDLS and CDR2 as YYNGEE. V dropped 4 bases and J dropped 13; count of bases not matched to a gene: 8. The CDR3 consists of 13 residues. Broader study findings: CD8+ T cells were the subset that, on average, had more expanded clones than CD4+. At 0.1 to 3.0 mg/kg and by week 6, CD4+ and CD8+ T cells in the blood had expanded clonally.

The protocol was immunoSEQ multiplex PCR, while the TCRdb copy is restricted to in-frame clones and leaves out a portion. The repertoire holds fewer than 75,000 clones, with 87% as singletons. This rearrangement joins TRBV9 to TRBJ2-1, with 10 positions matching TRBD2. Sample: CD4+ or CD8+ T cells sorted from blood, taken in a trial of the OX40 agonist ivuxolimab. The source of this sequence is an adult with an advanced solid tumor such as melanoma, head and neck, liver or kidney cancer. The CDR3 DNA reads as TGTGCCAGCAGCCCTCTAGGGACTAGCGTTCAGTTCTTC. The encoded protein is CASSPLGTSVQFF.